Listed here is a single T cell receptor beta chain. It has no known antigen specificity. Base qualities were left out, and no much larger clone turns up one base away. The trial excluded patients who had a history of autoimmune disease or who were on systemic immunosuppression. Peripheral blood for TCR sequencing was collected from all dose cohorts at baseline, on cycle 4 day 1, and on cycle 7 day 1. Samples were obtained from an open-label, multicenter, first-in-human phase I dose-escalation trial of ivuxolimab. Adults with locally advanced or metastatic melanoma, renal cell, hepatocellular, or head and neck squamous cell carcinoma were enrolled in the trial. Before TCR sequencing, CD4+ T cells and CD8+ T cells were sorted from peripheral blood as separate populations. Genomic DNA was extracted from sorted cells for sequencing of the TCRbeta CDR3 region. The immunoSEQ Assay was used to sequence the TCRbeta CDR3 regions. TCRdb provides this immuneACCESS table in a form limited to in-frame rearrangements. Some clones are lacking; in checked studies, under half of them reflect an unresolved V gene, and why the rest are absent is not known. The sample profile shows tens of thousands of clones; roughly 80% of them were found once. Clones ranked in the top ten supply approximately 1% of the sample.

The sample originates from a study of OX40 agonist ivuxolimab in advanced cancers. The study in broad terms: Ivuxolimab, which targeted the costimulatory receptor OX40 (CD134), was an agonistic, fully human IgG2 monoclonal antibody. Intravenous ivuxolimab was administered to patients every 2 weeks at six dose levels: 0.01, 0.1, 0.3, 1.5, 3 and 10 mg/kg. Of the 50 or so patients in dose escalation, about 19 had hepatocellular carcinoma, approximately 15 had melanoma, 9 had renal cell carcinoma and 9 had head and neck cancer. In the dose-escalation cohort, 75% to 90% of patients were male, and the mean age was roughly 60 years with a range of roughly 23 to 79. Patients were allowed to have had prior anti-PD-1, anti-PD-L1 or anti-CTLA-4 therapy, and around 41% of the dose-escalation patients had previously received checkpoint inhibitors. Partial responses occurred in three dose-escalation patients: two with cutaneous melanoma and one with hepatocellular carcinoma. Peripheral TCRbeta sequencing aimed to test whether ivuxolimab altered TCR sequence diversity and caused clonal T-cell expansion. The paper reports the monotherapy dose-escalation portion (N of about 56 patients) of the phase I ivuxolimab trial. What the authors observed across the whole study: At doses of 0.1 to 3.0 mg/kg, clonal expansion of both CD4+ and CD8+ blood T cells was observed from baseline to week 6. Low levels of normalized T-cell clonal expansion were also seen in some patients who did not respond. The antigen specificity of the clonally expanded peripheral T cells was not determined. In partial responders in the 0.1-3.0 mg/kg groups, normalized peripheral clonal expansion was found to be among the lowest, especially among CD8+ T cells. After ivuxolimab, expanded clones were on average more numerous among CD8+ T cells than among CD4+ T cells.

From cysteine to phenylalanine, the CDR3 is 12 amino acids long. Of the read, only the CDR3 DNA is kept; its 36 bases are in frame from base 1. Trimming removed 6 bases from V and 4 bases from J, leaving 6 bases between the germline ends. CDR1 and CDR2, looked up from the germline V gene, are MNHEY and SVGAGI. This receptor was taken from an adult with an advanced solid tumor such as melanoma, head and neck, liver or kidney cancer. The specimen was CD4+ or CD8+ T cells sorted from blood, collected in a trial of the OX40 agonist ivuxolimab. Here the chain combines TRBV6-5 and TRBJ1-4; the D gene lacks a confident call. CDR3 reads: CASRAFNEKLFF. The nucleotide sequence is TGTGCCAGCAGGGCCTTTAATGAAAAACTGTTTTTT.